This is a list of T cell receptor beta chains from one sample in a study of graft-versus-host responses after intestinal transplantation. The protocol was immunoSEQ multiplex PCR, while the TCRdb copy is restricted to in-frame clones and leaves out a portion. The top ten hold roughly 3.8% of the sample, which has some 15,000 clones, 83% seen once. The sequencing here drew on ileum tissue, taken 580 to 600 days after intestinal transplantation. The receptors come from a human patient who received an intestinal transplant, so some T cells may come from the graft donor. The CDR3 runs from the conserved cysteine through the conserved F or W. D genes are given only for firm matches. A row's size may be missing; if present it is once, few, many or a size class.

TRBJ2-5 | - | TRBV6-5 | - | TGTGCCAGCAGTGCGTTGCAGACCCAGTACTTC | CASSALQTQYF
TRBJ1-2 | TRBD1 | TRBV2 | few | TGTGCCAGCAGGACCGGGACAGGGGTCGGGGGCGGCTACACCTTC | CASRTGTGVGGGYTF
TRBJ2-7 | - | TRBV28 | once | TGTGCCAGCAGTTTCGGGGGCTCCTACGAGCAGTACTTC | CASSFGGSYEQYF
TRBJ2-1 | TRBD1 | TRBV9 | - | TGTGCCAGCAGCGAAACAGGGGGACCCTCCTACAATGAGCAGTTCTTC | CASSETGGPSYNEQFF
TRBJ2-1 | - | TRBV5-4 | - | TGTGCCAGCACCTCGCCATCGTGGGGGAAGGATGAGCAGTTCTTC | CASTSPSWGKDEQFF
TRBJ2-7 | - | TRBV2 | - | TGTGCCAGCAATCCTAATCTTGTTGGGGTCAACGAGCAGTACTTC | CASNPNLVGVNEQYF
TRBJ1-1 | - | TRBV13 | - | TGTGCCAGCAGCTTCGGGGCGGGAAGCCGACTAAACACTGAAGCTTTCTTT | CASSFGAGSRLNTEAFF
TRBJ2-7 | TRBD2 | TRBV10-3 | - | TGTGCCATCAGGGGGGGGGAATCGCTTATCTCCTACGAGCAGTACTTC | CAIRGGESLISYEQYF
TRBJ2-5 | TRBD2 | TRBV5-4 | few | TGTGCCAGCAGCCGAATTAGCGGGGGGGCCGGAGAGACCCAGTACTTC | CASSRISGGAGETQYF
TRBJ2-1 | TRBD1 | TRBV6-1 | - | TGTGCCAGCAGTGAAACCGCAACACAAACTAGGGGGCCTTGGAATGAGCAGTTCTTC | CASSETATQTRGPWNEQFF
TRBJ2-7 | - | TRBV4-1 | once | TGTGCCAGCAGCCAGGACAGAAGGGACCGGGAGTACTTC | CASSQDRRDREYF
TRBJ2-5 | - | TRBV15 | few | TGTGCCACCAGCAGAGATAGGAAGATCCAGTACTTC | CATSRDRKIQYF
TRBJ2-1 | TRBD2 | TRBV5-1 | - | TGCGCCAGCAGCATAACTAGCGAGGCCTACAATGAGCAGTTCTTC | CASSITSEAYNEQFF
TRBJ2-7 | - | TRBV5-6 | - | TGTGCCAGCAGCTTAGGTCTCTACGAGCAGTACTTC | CASSLGLYEQYF
TRBJ2-5 | - | TRBV21-1 | - | TGTGCCAGCAGCAAAGGCTATCCGACTAGCGGGGGGACCCAGTACTTC | CASSKGYPTSGGTQYF
TRBJ1-5 | - | TRBV7-9 | - | TGTGCCAGCAGCTTGGGGGGTACCAATCAGCCCCAGCATTTT | CASSLGGTNQPQHF
TRBJ2-3 | - | TRBV7-9 | once | TGTGCCAGCAGCTTAGTATCGGGGAGCACAGATACGCAGTATTTT | CASSLVSGSTDTQYF
TRBJ1-2 | - | TRBV5-1 | - | TGCGCCAGCAGCTCAAGCCAGGACAGCCTCGACTACACCTTC | CASSSSQDSLDYTF
TRBJ2-5 | TRBD1 | TRBV5-6 | - | TGTGCCAGCAGCTTGACCAGGGACAGGGAGGGAGAGACCCAGTACTTC | CASSLTRDREGETQYF
TRBJ1-1 | - | TRBV6-5 | - | TGTGCCAGCAGTTACTCGACACTCCCGAACACTGAAGCTTTCTTT | CASSYSTLPNTEAFF
TRBJ1-1 | - | TRBV18 | - | TGTGCCAGCTCACCTTTAGCGGGGGTAACTGAAGCTTTCTTT | CASSPLAGVTEAFF
TRBJ1-1 | - | TRBV4-2 | - | TGTGCCAGCAGCCACGTCGGACAGAACACTGAAGCTTTCTTT | CASSHVGQNTEAFF
TRBJ1-1 | - | TRBV4-2 | - | TGTGCCAGCAGCCAAGTGGATCGGTTGACTGAAGCTTTCTTT | CASSQVDRLTEAFF
TRBJ2-1 | - | TRBV5-4 | - | TGTGCCAGCAGCTTGGGTGGCATTCAGGGTACCAATGAGCAGTTCTTC | CASSLGGIQGTNEQFF
TRBJ2-7 | - | TRBV7-9 | few | TGTGCCAGCAGCTCCTCTTTGGAGCAGTACTTC | CASSSSLEQYF
TRBJ1-2 | - | TRBV10-3 | - | TGTGCCATCACCCCGGCAGGGGAGAGGCGAGGCTACACCTTC | CAITPAGERRGYTF
TRBJ2-3 | - | TRBV6-4 | - | TGTGCCAGCAGTGACGCAGGGGACACAGATACGCAGTATTTT | CASSDAGDTDTQYF
TRBJ1-1 | TRBD1 | TRBV5-1 | - | TGCGCCAGCAGCTTGGACAGGGGGAGGACTGAAGCTTTCTTT | CASSLDRGRTEAFF
TRBJ1-6 | - | TRBV28 | once | TGTGCCAGCAGCCCCCTGGGCCCCGACTTTATTTCACCCCTCCACTTT | CASSPLGPDFISPLHF
TRBJ2-3 | - | TRBV4-1 | - | TGCGCCAGCAGCTTCAGGTGGGGGCTAGCGATTCCAGATACGCAGTATTTT | CASSFRWGLAIPDTQYF
TRBJ2-3 | TRBD2 | TRBV4-1 | - | TGCGCCAGCAGCCAAGAAAGGCTAGCGGCGTTCACAGATACGCAGTATTTT | CASSQERLAAFTDTQYF
TRBJ1-2 | TRBD1 | TRBV2 | - | TGTGCCAGCACTTCCGACAGGGGGCGAGACTATGGCTACACCTTC | CASTSDRGRDYGYTF